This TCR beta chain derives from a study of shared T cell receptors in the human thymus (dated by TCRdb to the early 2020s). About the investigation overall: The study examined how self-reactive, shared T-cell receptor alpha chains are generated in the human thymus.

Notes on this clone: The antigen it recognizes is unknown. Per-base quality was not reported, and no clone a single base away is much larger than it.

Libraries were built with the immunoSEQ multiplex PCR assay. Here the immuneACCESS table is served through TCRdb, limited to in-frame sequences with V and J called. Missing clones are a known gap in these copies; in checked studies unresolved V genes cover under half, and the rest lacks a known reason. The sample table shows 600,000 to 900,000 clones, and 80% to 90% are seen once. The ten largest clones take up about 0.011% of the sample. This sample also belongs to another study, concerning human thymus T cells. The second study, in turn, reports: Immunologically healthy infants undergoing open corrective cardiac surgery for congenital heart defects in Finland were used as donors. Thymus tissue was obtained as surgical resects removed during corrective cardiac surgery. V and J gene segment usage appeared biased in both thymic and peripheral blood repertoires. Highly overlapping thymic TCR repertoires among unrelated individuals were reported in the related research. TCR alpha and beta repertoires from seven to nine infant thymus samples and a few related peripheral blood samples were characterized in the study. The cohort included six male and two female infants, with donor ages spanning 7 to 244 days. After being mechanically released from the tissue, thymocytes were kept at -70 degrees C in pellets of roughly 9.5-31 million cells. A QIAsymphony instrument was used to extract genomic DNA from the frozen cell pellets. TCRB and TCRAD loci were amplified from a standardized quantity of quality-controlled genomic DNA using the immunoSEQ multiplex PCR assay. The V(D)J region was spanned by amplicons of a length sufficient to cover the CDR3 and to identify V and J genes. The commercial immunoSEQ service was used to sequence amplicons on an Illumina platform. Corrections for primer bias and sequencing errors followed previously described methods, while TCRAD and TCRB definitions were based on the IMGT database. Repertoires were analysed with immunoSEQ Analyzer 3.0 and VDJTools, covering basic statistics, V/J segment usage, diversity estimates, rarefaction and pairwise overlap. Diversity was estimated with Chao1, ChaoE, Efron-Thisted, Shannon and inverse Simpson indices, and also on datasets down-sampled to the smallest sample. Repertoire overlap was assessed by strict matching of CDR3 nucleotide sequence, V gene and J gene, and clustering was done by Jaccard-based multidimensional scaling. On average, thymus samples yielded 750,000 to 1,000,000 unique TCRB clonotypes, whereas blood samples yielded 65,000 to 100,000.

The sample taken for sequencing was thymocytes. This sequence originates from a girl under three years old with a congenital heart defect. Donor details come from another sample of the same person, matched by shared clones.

The CDR3 protein sequence reads: CASSSGTSGGAINEQFF. The DNA sequence is TGTGCCAGCAGCTCAGGGACGAGCGGGGGGGCTATAAATGAGCAGTTCTTC. Recombination linked TRBV5-6 to TRBJ2-1; TRBD2 fits 10 bases in the junction. For CDR1 and CDR2, the germline V gene lists SGHDT and YYEEEE. The CDR3 numbers 17 residues from cysteine through phenylalanine. The read is trimmed to its CDR3 DNA, 51 bases read in frame from base 1. Unmatched junction bases come to 13, with V trimmed by 3 bases and J by 7 bases.